A single sample is the source of the 26 T cell receptor beta chains below, sequenced in a study of CD8+ T cells in alopecia areata. Sample treatment: oral pan-JAK inhibitor, 5-10 mg twice daily. Sequencing used cDNA as its template, made by extracting RNA and reverse transcribing it. Sequencing was performed with immunoSEQ multiplex PCR; in TCRdb, only in-frame clones are kept and a portion is missing. Found here are 200,000 to 250,000 clones, more than 45% of them singletons; the top ten hold 1.6%. The specimen was CD4+ T cells sorted from blood, collected at week 4, from a patient treated with tofacitinib. The receptors originated from a human donor with alopecia areata.

V gene TRBV19 combines with J gene TRBJ1-1, with 12 bases aligning to TRBD1. CDR1 is LNHDA and CDR2 is SQIVND in the germline V gene (reference sequence). The CDR3 runs to 17 residues. Trimming cost V 5 bases and J 6 bases; bases outside gene matches: 13. The CDR3 region is CASSPTGTGGAEAEAFF. The CDR3 nucleotides are TGTGCCAGTAGTCCTACCGGGACAGGGGGCGCGGAGGCTGAAGCTTTCTTT.

This chain connects TRBV30 to TRBJ2-7, with D unclear. TRBJ2-5 explains the end of the DNA better; the J call may be wrong. Germline V gene data show CDR1 as GTSNPN and CDR2 as SVGIG (reference sequence). CDR3 size: 12 residues. The CDR3 DNA follows: TGTGCCTGGAGTAGTATAGTGGGGACCCAGTACTTC. This translates into CAWSSIVGTQYF.

The chain carries TRBV2 and TRBJ2-1; TRBD2 matches 7 bases. J gave up 4 bases and V 2 bases, and 5 bases lay outside the gene matches. Per the germline V gene, CDR1 is SNHLY and CDR2 is FYNNEI. CDR3 length equals 15 residues. Here the CDR3 DNA reads TGTGCCAGCAGTGAATTGCTCGGGGGGTACAATGAGCAGTTCTTC. This codes for CASSELLGGYNEQFF.

This chain uses TRBV19 with TRBJ2-4; D is unresolved. V gave up 6 bases and J gave up 1 base, with 7 bases separating them. This CDR3 comprises 13 residues. Germline CDR1 LNHDA, CDR2 SQIVND (reference sequence). The CDR3 is CASRPPAKNIQYF. In DNA form, the CDR3 reads TGTGCCAGTAGGCCCCCCGCCAAAAACATTCAGTACTTC.

The chain is built from TRBV30 and TRBJ1-2; D gene uncertain. CDR3 length: 13 amino acids. V was pared by 0 bases and J by 4 bases, with 9 bases between. Germline values: CDR1 GTSNPN, CDR2 SVGIG (reference sequence). The CDR3 coding sequence is TGTGCCTGGAGTGTAAACCAGCTCTATGGCTACACCTTC. It codes for CAWSVNQLYGYTF.

The chain uses TRBV11-2 and TRBJ2-3, with 9 bases that match TRBD2. The CDR3 has 17 amino acids. The germline CDR1 and CDR2 sequences are SGHAT and FQNNGV. V lost 2 bases and J lost 0; bases outside the gene matches: 6. The DNA of the CDR3 is TGTGCCAGCAGCTTAACGCCTCTAGCGGGGAGCACAGATACGCAGTATTTT. It encodes CASSLTPLAGSTDTQYF.

V is TRBV5-1 and J is TRBJ1-2; D remains ambiguous. V was trimmed by 3 bases and J by 6 bases, leaving 12 bases between them. CDR1 is SGHRS, CDR2 YFSETQ, per germline. The CDR3 sequence is 13 residues long. The CDR3 DNA sequence: TGCGCCAGCAGCTCCTACCCAGGTGATGGCTACACCTTC. The encoded protein is CASSSYPGDGYTF.

CDR3 residues: CSALTGEEAFF. CDR3 DNA: TGCAGCGCACTGACGGGGGAGGAAGCTTTCTTT. The gene calls are TRBV29-1 and TRBJ1-1, with a tentative D call TRBD1 (5 bases). The germline V gene has CDR1 SQVTM and CDR2 ANQGSEA. CDR3 length: 11 residues. V was shortened by 7 bases and J by 8 bases, with 14 bases between the two germline ends.

The V gene is TRBV2, the J gene TRBJ2-5; D remains unclear. The CDR3 totals 13 residues. Deletions cut 6 bases from V and 2 bases from J, with 10 bases between. Germline V CDR1 and CDR2: SNHLY, FYNNEI. The CDR3 here is CASSYRKQETQYF. The CDR3 bases are TGTGCCAGCAGCTATCGGAAACAAGAGACCCAGTACTTC.

This clone was recorded a few times. The chain uses TRBV19 and TRBJ2-1; D possibly corresponds to TRBD2 (6 bases). This CDR3 is built from 14 residues. Germline-derived CDR1 and CDR2 are LNHDA and SQIVND (reference sequence). The V end was cut by 4 bases, the J end by 7 bases, with 14 bases between. In nucleotides, the CDR3 is TGTGCCAGTAGTAACGGGAGATGGGGGAATGAGCAGTTCTTC. It translates to CASSNGRWGNEQFF.

The gene calls are TRBV19 and TRBJ2-5; weak D call: TRBD2 (6 bases). V gave up 10 bases and J gave up 4 bases, with 16 bases separating them. Looked up from germline, CDR1 is LNHDA and CDR2 is SQIVND (reference sequence). The length of the CDR3 is 13 residues. The CDR3 is CATGGAWGETQYF. The CDR3 DNA is TGTGCCACGGGCGGGGCCTGGGGAGAGACCCAGTACTTC. Full variable domain (remainder filled in from reference TRBV19 and TRBJ2-5): DGGITQSPKYLFRKEGQNVTLSCEQNLNHDAMYWYRQDPGQGLRLIYYSQIVNDFQKGDIAEGYSVSREKKESFPLTVTSAQKNPTAFYLCATGGAWGETQYFGPGTRLLVL.

This clone has just a few counts. The rearrangement uses TRBV4-3 and TRBJ1-4, with D hard to call. The V end lost 0 bases, the J end lost 0 bases, and 8 bases lay between the germline ends. CDR1 is LGHNA and CDR2 is YSLEER in the germline V gene. The CDR3 totals 16 residues. Here the CDR3 reads CASSQDGSPTNEKLFF. The CDR3 DNA is TGCGCCAGCAGCCAAGATGGCAGTCCAACTAATGAAAAACTGTTTTTT.

For this clone: The sample holds other DNA sequences that translate to the same CDR3. V gene TRBV30 combines with J gene TRBJ2-5; no definite D call. Between the trimmed V and J ends, which lost 0 bases and 5 bases, there was a span of 4 bases. Germline CDR1 GTSNPN, CDR2 SVGIG (reference sequence). The CDR3 is 11 amino acids. The CDR3 coding sequence is TGTGCCTGGAGTGTGTTGGAGACCCAGTACTTC. Its protein is CAWSVLETQYF.

This clone has more than one count but fewer than ten. V is TRBV5-6 and J is TRBJ2-5; D remains ambiguous. Per germline, CDR1 SGHDT and CDR2 YYEEEE. The CDR3 totals 17 residues. The V end was cut by 0 bases, the J end by 2 bases, with 17 bases between. CDR3 bases: TGTGCCAGCAGCTTGGAAGGTCCTATCCCTAGACAAGAGACCCAGTACTTC. This encodes CASSLEGPIPRQETQYF. The full variable domain, with the rest looked up from reference TRBV5-6 and TRBJ2-5, is DAGVTQSPTHLIKTRGQQVTLRCSPKSGHDTVSWYQQALGQGPQFIFQYYEEEERQRGNFPDRFSGHQFPNYSSELNVNALLLGDSALYLCASSLEGPIPRQETQYFGPGTRLLVL.

The chain has TRBV29-1 and TRBJ1-1; D might be TRBD1 (6 bases). Germline loops: CDR1 SQVTM, CDR2 ANQGSEA. The CDR3 totals 13 residues. Between the trimmed V and J ends, which lost 7 bases and 1 base, there was a span of 13 bases. In DNA, the CDR3 is TGCAGCGCCGAGGGACAAGAGAACACTGAAGCTTTCTTT. Its protein is CSAEGQENTEAFF.

The V gene is TRBV4-1, the J gene TRBJ1-2, with D hard to call. The CDR3 is made up of 15 amino acids. Deletions cut 1 base from V and 7 bases from J, with 16 bases between. Germline V gene data show CDR1 as MGHRA and CDR2 as YSYEKL. The CDR3 DNA follows: TGCGCCAGCAGCCAAGTTGGGTCTACGCGGAGTGGCTACACCTTC. This translates into CASSQVGSTRSGYTF.

For the CDR3, the DNA is TGTGCCAGCAGCCTACCACAAGAGACCCAGTACTTC. Translated: CASSLPQETQYF. This chain joins TRBV7-6 and TRBJ2-5; D is uncertain. V dropped 5 bases and J dropped 2 bases, with 6 bases sitting between them. CDR3 size: 12 residues. Germline CDR1 SGHVS, CDR2 FNYEAQ.

This clone was seen a few times. J is TRBJ1-5 and V is TRBV7-2; D remains ambiguous. This CDR3 comprises 13 residues. Germline CDR1 SGHTA, CDR2 FQGNSA. Trimming pared 2 bases from V and 4 bases from J, leaving 6 bases between. The CDR3 sequence: CASSLWGNQPQHF. As DNA, the CDR3 is TGTGCCAGCAGCTTATGGGGAAATCAGCCCCAGCATTTT.

V and J are TRBV5-6 and TRBJ2-3; unclear D gene. This CDR3 contains 12 residues. Trimming left V 2 bases short and J 5 bases short, with 6 bases between. Germline V lookup: CDR1 SGHDT, CDR2 YYEEEE. The CDR3 protein is CASSFQQDTQYF. CDR3 coding DNA: TGTGCCAGCAGCTTTCAGCAAGATACGCAGTATTTT.

This clone has only a few counts. This chain's CDR3 is CASSQFNEQFF. DNA of the CDR3: TGTGCCAGCTCTCAGTTCAATGAGCAGTTCTTC. The chain has TRBV6-1 and TRBJ2-1; D gene unclear. This CDR3 is 11 amino acids long. Germline CDR1 is MNHNS and CDR2 is SASEGT. The V gene lost 8 bases and the J gene lost 6 bases, with 8 bases spanning the gap.

This clone has more than one count but fewer than ten. The chain recombines TRBV2 with TRBJ2-5; 10 bases are a match to TRBD1. Looked up from germline, CDR1 is SNHLY and CDR2 is FYNNEI. The length of the CDR3 is 12 residues. The V gene end was trimmed by 7 bases and the J gene end by 5 bases; junction bases not matched to a gene: 1. CDR3 amino acids: CASKDRGETQYF. The CDR3 bases are TGTGCCAGCAAGGACAGGGGGGAGACCCAGTACTTC.

V gene TRBV5-4 combines with J gene TRBJ2-2; TRBD2 agrees at 13 bases. CDR3 size: 19 residues. Germline values: CDR1 SGHNT, CDR2 YYREEE (reference sequence). V gave up 4 bases and J gave up 2 bases; unmatched junction bases: 11. CDR3 in amino acids: CASSIPGLAGTLNTGELFF. The CDR3 nucleotides read TGTGCCAGCAGCATACCGGGACTAGCGGGAACCCTTAACACCGGGGAGCTGTTTTTT.

The V and J genes are TRBV5-5 and TRBJ2-5, with D possibly TRBD2 on 5 matching bases. Looked up from germline, CDR1 is SGHKS and CDR2 is YYEKEE (reference sequence). The ends were cut back, 2 bases at V and 4 bases at J, with 12 bases in the middle. The CDR3 runs 14 residues. CDR3 loop: CASSFERFRETQYF. The CDR3, as DNA: TGTGCCAGCAGCTTTGAGCGGTTTCGAGAGACCCAGTACTTC.

The chain carries TRBV19 and TRBJ2-1; tentatively, D is TRBD1 (5 bases). Per germline, CDR1 LNHDA and CDR2 SQIVND (reference sequence). The V and J ends lost 5 bases and 5 bases respectively, with 13 bases between them. The CDR3 is 14 residues long. The CDR3 bases are TGTGCCAGTAGTCCCGAGACAGCACACAATGAGCAGTTCTTC. Its protein product is CASSPETAHNEQFF.

V gene TRBV2 combines with J gene TRBJ1-1; no clear D gene. CDR3 length: 13 residues. Germline values: CDR1 SNHLY, CDR2 FYNNEI. The V end lost 7 bases, the J end lost 2 bases, and 11 bases lay between the germline ends. This chain's CDR3 is CASIVRVNTEAFF. The DNA of the CDR3 is TGTGCCAGCATTGTAAGGGTTAACACTGAAGCTTTCTTT.

This sequence joins TRBV29-1 and TRBJ1-1; D gene uncertain. The germline CDR1 and CDR2 sequences are SQVTM and ANQGSEA. V shed 2 bases and J shed 1 base, with 11 bases lying between them. CDR3 length: 14 amino acids. The CDR3 DNA reads as TGCAGCGTTGAACCCAGGATCGCGAACACTGAAGCTTTCTTT. This encodes CSVEPRIANTEAFF.